This T cell receptor beta chain was profiled in a study of cytomegalovirus exposure and HLA in healthy donors. Notes on the study in general: High sensitivity and specificity were reportedly achieved when the classifier diagnosed cytomegalovirus status. Altogether, 164 TCR beta chains were recorded as cytomegalovirus-associated.

Germline CDR1 MDHEN, CDR2 SYDVKM. The CDR3 loop spans 13 amino acids. Between the trimmed V and J ends, which lost 3 bases and 0 bases, there was a span of 4 bases. Measured with immunoSEQ multiplex PCR; TCRdb has only the in-frame clones, and not every one. The sample shows approximately 110,000 clones, about 93% of them seen only once. For this clone: Its antigen is currently unknown.

From the 120-subject validation cohort, which was separate from the approximately 670-subject first cohort, the donors were drawn. J is TRBJ2-3 and V is TRBV28; D is undetermined. Sequencing was performed on PBMCs. The clonotype originates from a woman aged 18-35 years in good health and CMV-seronegative. CDR3 sequence (DNA): TGTGCCAGCAGTTTTCAGAGCACAGATACGCAGTATTTT. The encoded protein is CASSFQSTDTQYF.